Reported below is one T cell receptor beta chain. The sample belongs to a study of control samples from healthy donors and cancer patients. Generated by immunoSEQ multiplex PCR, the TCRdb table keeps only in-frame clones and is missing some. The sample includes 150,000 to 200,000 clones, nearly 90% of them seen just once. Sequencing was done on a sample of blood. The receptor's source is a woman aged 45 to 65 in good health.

The CDR3 nucleotides read TGTGCCAGCAGCGTAGGGGGGCCCCGGGAGCTGTTTTTT. It is translated as CASSVGGPRELFF. The chain is built from TRBV9 and TRBJ2-2, with a tentative D call TRBD1 (6 bases). Trimming shortened V by 0 bases and J by 9 bases, and 9 bases separated the two germline ends. The CDR3 sequence is 13 residues long. The germline V gene has CDR1 SGDLS and CDR2 YYNGEE.